What follows describes a single TCR beta chain. The sample belongs to a study of T cell changes during pregnancy in multiple sclerosis. Sequenced by immunoSEQ multiplex PCR; TCRdb stores in-frame clones only, minus some. The sample lists about 68,000 clones; approximately 90% were seen once. In germline, CDR1 is SGHAT, CDR2 FQNNGV. CDR3 length: 16 residues. Deletions cut 4 bases from V and 0 bases from J, with 13 bases between. This receptor was taken from a female donor with multiple sclerosis, enrolled in a pregnancy study. The sequencing here drew on peripheral blood, taken in the third trimester of pregnancy. This chain joins TRBV11-2 and TRBJ2-1, with D perhaps TRBD2 (6 bases). CDR3 in amino acids: CASSYQAGSSYNEQFF. CDR3 DNA: TGTGCCAGCAGCTACCAAGCGGGTAGCTCCTACAATGAGCAGTTCTTC.